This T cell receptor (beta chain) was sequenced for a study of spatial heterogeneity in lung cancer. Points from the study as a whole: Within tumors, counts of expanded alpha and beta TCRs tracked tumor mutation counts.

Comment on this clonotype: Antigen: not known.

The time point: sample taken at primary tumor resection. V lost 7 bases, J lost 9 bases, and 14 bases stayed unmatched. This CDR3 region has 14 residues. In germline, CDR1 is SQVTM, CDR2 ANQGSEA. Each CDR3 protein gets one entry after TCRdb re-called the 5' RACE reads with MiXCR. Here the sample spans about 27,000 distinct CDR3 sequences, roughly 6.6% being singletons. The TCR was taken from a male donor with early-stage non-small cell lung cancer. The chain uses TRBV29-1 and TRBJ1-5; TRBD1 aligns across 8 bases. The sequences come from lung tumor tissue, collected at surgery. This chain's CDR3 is CSARTGPLGTPQHF. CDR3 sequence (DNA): TGCAGCGCTCGGACAGGGCCCCTCGGGACGCCCCAGCATTTT.